This record looks at one TCR beta chain sequence and its context. This specimen belongs to a study of cytomegalovirus exposure and HLA in healthy donors. Turning to the study itself: From HLA-typed donors, an early data release held about 85 million unique TCRs.

This PCR relied on a set of 60 Vbeta primers and 13 Jbeta primers. The repertoire was sequenced with immunoSEQ multiplex PCR; TCRdb's copy has only in-frame clones and lacks some. The table counts 140,000 to 150,000 clones; approximately 1% lies in the top ten. Sequenced sample: PBMCs. The TCR comes from a male donor in good health and CMV-seronegative.

In DNA, the CDR3 is TGTGCCAGTAGTATACTGGTGTCGGGGGAACAGACCCCATACGAGCAGTACTTC. Protein sequence: CASSILVSGEQTPYEQYF. The chain is built from TRBV19 and TRBJ2-7; D might be TRBD2 (6 bases). The V gene lost 2 bases and the J gene lost 4 bases, with 24 bases spanning the gap. The CDR3 sequence is 18 residues long. CDR1 and CDR2 (germline): LNHDA, SQIVND (reference sequence).